The rows below give T cell receptor beta chains drawn from one sample of a study of graft-versus-host responses after intestinal transplantation. These TCRs are of unknown antigen specificity. Clones were read by immunoSEQ multiplex PCR, and TCRdb kept only the in-frame ones, dropping some. The data show about 89,000 clones, about 94% seen once. Sample: unstimulated CD4+ T cells sorted from spleen or lymph node cells, taken before transplant. The receptors stem from a human donor who was the organ donor for an intestinal transplant. CDR3s include the opening cysteine and the closing phenylalanine or tryptophan. Fields, in order: D gene, V gene, J gene, clone size, CDR3 protein, CDR3 DNA. The D gene is left open where the match is weak. Clone size is stated in some rows and not others, as once, few, many or a class when expanded.

>.|TRBV30|TRBJ1-1|once
CAWSFWMNTEAFF
TGTGCCTGGAGTTTTTGGATGAACACTGAAGCTTTCTTT
>.|TRBV10-3|TRBJ2-5|.
CAISELGETASYQETQYF
TGTGCCATCAGTGAGTTAGGCGAGACAGCCTCATATCAAGAGACCCAGTACTTC
>TRBD2|TRBV5-1|TRBJ2-5|few
CASSLAASGGAYQETQYF
TGCGCCAGCAGCTTGGCGGCCAGCGGGGGGGCGTACCAAGAGACCCAGTACTTC
>.|TRBV5-1|TRBJ2-5|once
CASSLVTPSQETQYF
TGCGCCAGCAGCTTGGTGACCCCGTCGCAAGAGACCCAGTACTTC
>.|TRBV7-6|TRBJ2-7|once
CASSLGSGQSAYEQYF
TGTGCCAGCAGCTTAGGTTCTGGGCAGTCAGCCTACGAGCAGTACTTC
>.|TRBV19|TRBJ2-2|.
CASSLRPGTAVRELFF
TGTGCCAGTAGTCTCCGACCCGGGACCGCCGTAAGGGAGCTGTTTTTT
>.|TRBV7-6|TRBJ2-3|.
CASTLGGQYTDTQYF
TGTGCCAGCACCTTAGGAGGACAGTACACAGATACGCAGTATTTT
>TRBD1|TRBV4-3|TRBJ2-2|.
CASSQEETGHTGELFF
TGCGCCAGCAGCCAAGAAGAGACAGGGCACACCGGGGAGCTGTTTTTT
>TRBD1|TRBV5-1|TRBJ2-1|.
CASSSGQGFYEQFF
TGCGCCAGCAGCTCGGGACAGGGATTCTATGAGCAGTTCTTC
>TRBD1|TRBV6-1|TRBJ1-1|.
CASSSQTGFTEAFF
TGTGCCAGCAGTTCGCAGACAGGGTTTACTGAAGCTTTCTTT
>TRBD2|TRBV28|TRBJ2-5|once
CASSFSWGGQETQYF
TGTGCCAGCAGTTTCTCCTGGGGGGGGCAAGAGACCCAGTACTTC
>TRBD1|TRBV5-1|TRBJ1-2|.
CASSFGHQGGGAGGYTF
TGCGCCAGCAGCTTCGGCCACCAGGGAGGGGGCGCGGGAGGCTACACCTTC
>.|TRBV7-2|TRBJ1-3|.
CASSLGAGLGNTIYF
TGTGCCAGCAGCTTAGGGGCAGGGTTAGGAAACACCATATATTTT
>.|TRBV28|TRBJ1-2|.
CASNRAGGYTF
TGTGCCAGTAACAGGGCGGGGGGCTACACCTTC
>.|TRBV5-1|TRBJ1-2|.
CASSPAANYGYTF
TGCGCCAGCAGTCCGGCAGCCAACTATGGCTACACCTTC
>.|TRBV6-1|TRBJ1-1|.
CASSTGTAGTEAFF
TGTGCCAGCAGTACCGGGACTGCGGGCACTGAAGCTTTCTTT
>.|TRBV7-3|TRBJ1-1|.
CASSFITVNTEAFF
TGTGCCAGCAGCTTTATTACAGTGAACACTGAAGCTTTCTTT
>.|TRBV6-5|TRBJ1-1|.
CASKRLPNTEAFF
TGTGCCAGCAAAAGACTTCCGAACACTGAAGCTTTCTTT
>.|TRBV28|TRBJ2-1|once
CASSLPLRNEQFF
TGTGCCAGCAGTCTCCCTCTGCGCAATGAGCAGTTCTTC
>.|TRBV11-2|TRBJ2-4|.
CASSEMGGRWDIQYF
TGTGCCAGCAGCGAAATGGGGGGCAGGTGGGACATTCAGTACTTC
>.|TRBV18|TRBJ2-5|.
CASSLEGETQYF
TGTGCCAGCTCACTTGAAGGAGAGACCCAGTACTTC
>.|TRBV15|TRBJ1-5|.
CATSRDLSLAIEGVDQPQHF
TGTGCCACCAGCAGAGATCTCTCCCTCGCGATCGAAGGGGTCGATCAGCCCCAGCATTTT
>.|TRBV5-8|TRBJ2-7|.
CASSRTRPISYEQYF
TGTGCCAGCAGCCGCACCCGCCCTATCTCCTACGAGCAGTACTTC
>.|TRBV7-2|TRBJ1-5|.
CASSLGPSFNQPQHF
TGTGCCAGCAGCTTAGGGCCCTCTTTCAATCAGCCCCAGCATTTT
>TRBD1|TRBV19|TRBJ2-7|.
CASRHPGQGVYEQYF
TGTGCCAGTAGGCATCCAGGACAGGGAGTCTACGAGCAGTACTTC
>.|TRBV30|TRBJ1-2|once
CAWSFGNYGYTF
TGTGCCTGGAGTTTCGGGAACTATGGCTACACCTTC
>.|TRBV14|TRBJ1-6|.
CASSQGGSPLHF
TGTGCCAGCAGCCAAGGGGGTTCACCCCTCCACTTT
>TRBD1|TRBV5-4|TRBJ1-1|.
CASRSTGGRTEAFF
TGTGCCAGCAGGTCAACAGGGGGCAGGACTGAAGCTTTCTTT
>.|TRBV6-1|TRBJ1-6|.
CASSGVSSSYNSPLHF
TGTGCCAGCAGTGGAGTCTCAAGCTCCTATAATTCACCCCTCCACTTT
>.|TRBV14|TRBJ2-5|.
CASSPRQEETQYF
TGTGCCAGCAGCCCGAGACAGGAAGAGACCCAGTACTTC
>.|TRBV28|TRBJ1-2|.
CASAKNIHGYTF
TGTGCCAGCGCGAAAAACATTCATGGCTACACCTTC
>.|TRBV4-1|TRBJ2-1|.
CASSQEGSGGGPYNEQFF
TGCGCCAGCAGCCAAGAAGGATCTGGGGGGGGCCCCTACAATGAGCAGTTCTTC
>.|TRBV2|TRBJ2-5|.
CASSEAGETQYF
TGTGCCAGCAGTGAAGCGGGCGAGACCCAGTACTTC
>.|TRBV7-6|TRBJ1-3|.
CASSLGALSGNTIYF
TGTGCCAGCAGCTTGGGCGCCCTCTCTGGAAACACCATATATTTT
>TRBD1|TRBV5-1|TRBJ1-1|.
CASSSLTGVGTEAFF
TGCGCCAGCAGCTCACTGACAGGGGTGGGAACTGAAGCTTTCTTT
>.|TRBV19|TRBJ1-6|.
CASSRDMLNKRSSYNSPLHF
TGTGCCAGTAGCCGGGACATGCTTAATAAGCGGAGCTCCTATAATTCACCCCTCCACTTT
>TRBD2|TRBV7-7|TRBJ2-2|.
CASSLAIGGGRNTGELFF
TGTGCTAGCAGCTTAGCGATCGGCGGGGGGAGAAACACCGGGGAGCTGTTTTTT
>.|TRBV27|TRBJ2-4|.
CASSLAAFGLAKNIQYF
TGTGCCAGCAGTTTAGCCGCCTTCGGGCTAGCCAAAAACATTCAGTACTTC
>.|TRBV5-6|TRBJ1-1|.
CASTKGPGRGNTEAFF
TGTGCCAGCACCAAAGGGCCGGGGAGAGGTAACACTGAAGCTTTCTTT
>.|TRBV12-2|TRBJ2-1|.
CASRSIGLAGNAGQFF
TGTGCAAGTCGCTCCATAGGACTAGCGGGGAACGCTGGGCAGTTCTTC
>TRBD1|TRBV7-2|TRBJ1-5|once
CASSLQGQTNQPQHF
TGTGCCAGCAGCTTACAGGGACAGACAAATCAGCCCCAGCATTTT
>TRBD1|TRBV6-1|TRBJ2-7|.
CASKRTGDSYEQYF
TGTGCCAGCAAGCGGACAGGGGATTCCTACGAGCAGTACTTC